These T cell receptor beta chains were read from a single sample in a study of technical replicates of blood from four donors. Here immunoSEQ multiplex PCR was the method, and the copy in TCRdb shows in-frame clones only, minus some. The repertoire holds roughly 51,000 clones, with around 93% as singletons. Sequenced input: PBMCs. The receptors stem from a human donor in good health. Some clones in this sample may be carry-over from other donors' samples. CDR3s include the opening cysteine and the closing phenylalanine or tryptophan. Each record gives: J gene, V gene, clone size, D gene, CDR3 protein, CDR3 DNA. The D gene is left open where the match is weak. Size tells how often a clone was seen (once, few, many) or the class of an expanded clone, and some rows leave it out.

TRBJ1-2 | TRBV5-6 | - | - | CASSSGLFNYGYTF | TGTGCCAGCAGCTCGGGTTTATTTAACTATGGCTACACCTTC
TRBJ1-2 | TRBV6-1 | - | - | CASSERVSGGRGYTF | TGTGCCAGCAGTGAAAGAGTTAGCGGAGGGCGAGGCTACACCTTC
TRBJ2-2 | TRBV6-6 | once | - | CASSYSQGWTGELFF | TGTGCCAGCAGTTACTCCCAGGGTTGGACCGGGGAGCTGTTTTTT
TRBJ2-1 | TRBV5-4 | - | - | CASSSSVDEQFF | TGTGCCAGCAGCTCCTCTGTCGATGAGCAGTTCTTC
TRBJ2-1 | TRBV5-4 | - | TRBD2 | CASSTLAGGPYNEQFF | TGTGCCAGCAGCACTCTAGCGGGAGGGCCCTACAATGAGCAGTTCTTC
TRBJ1-1 | TRBV4-3 | - | - | CASSQAANTEAFF | TGCGCCAGCAGCCAGGCAGCGAACACTGAGGCTTTCTTT
TRBJ2-2 | TRBV9 | - | TRBD1 | CASSPVGQGNGELFF | TGTGCCAGCAGCCCAGTGGGACAGGGGAACGGGGAGCTGTTTTTT
TRBJ2-3 | TRBV7-9 | - | TRBD2 | CASSTSWTSGYTTDTQYF | TGTGCCAGCAGCACCAGCTGGACTAGCGGCTATACCACAGATACGCAGTATTTT
TRBJ1-1 | TRBV7-2 | many | - | CASSFVRSTEAFF | TGTGCCAGCAGCTTCGTCCGTAGCACTGAAGCTTTCTTT
TRBJ2-7 | TRBV4-1 | - | TRBD2 | CASSHRGAGDEQYF | TGCGCCAGCAGCCATAGAGGGGCGGGAGACGAGCAGTACTTC
TRBJ2-1 | TRBV2 | once | - | CASSATSNEQFF | TGTGCCAGCAGTGCCACTAGTAATGAGCAGTTCTTC
TRBJ2-1 | TRBV21-1 | - | - | CASSKGRDRFACNEQFF | TGTGCCAGCAGCAAAGGTCGGGACAGATTTGCATGCAATGAGCAGTTCTTC
TRBJ1-1 | TRBV30 | - | - | CAWRGGRGMNTEAFF | TGTGCCTGGAGGGGGGGTAGGGGAATGAACACTGAAGCTTTCTTT
TRBJ1-1 | TRBV18 | - | - | CASSVGANTEAFF | TGTGCCAGCTCGGTGGGGGCAAACACTGAAGCTTTCTTT
TRBJ2-5 | TRBV4-3 | - | TRBD2 | CASSQDASGRGTQYF | TGCGCCAGCAGCCAAGATGCCTCCGGGAGGGGGACCCAGTACTTC
TRBJ2-7 | TRBV15 | once | TRBD1 | CATSREDRGLGEQYF | TGTGCCACCAGCAGAGAAGACAGGGGATTGGGGGAGCAGTACTTC
TRBJ1-2 | TRBV6-5 | - | - | CASSRQGGVGYTF | TGTGCCAGCAGCAGGCAGGGTGGGGTTGGCTACACCTTC
TRBJ2-2 | TRBV9 | - | - | CASSVEPQGGTGELFF | TGTGCCAGCAGCGTAGAACCACAGGGGGGGACCGGGGAGCTGTTTTTT
TRBJ1-2 | TRBV25-1 | - | - | CASSEFDGLYGYTF | TGTGCCAGCAGTGAATTCGACGGACTCTATGGCTACACCTTC
TRBJ2-7 | TRBV5-1 | - | - | CASSLVAPGDGYEQYF | TGCGCCAGCAGCTTGGTTGCCCCAGGGGATGGCTACGAGCAGTACTTC
TRBJ2-5 | TRBV7-2 | - | TRBD2 | CASSRSGSKETQYF | TGTGCCAGCAGCCGCAGCGGGAGTAAAGAGACCCAGTACTTC
TRBJ2-3 | TRBV4-3 | few | - | CASSQDRGPDTQYF | TGCGCCAGCAGCCAAGATCGGGGTCCAGATACGCAGTATTTT
TRBJ2-1 | TRBV5-6 | - | TRBD2 | CASSLAGASYNEQFF | TGTGCCAGCAGCTTAGCGGGAGCTTCCTACAATGAGCAGTTCTTC
TRBJ2-7 | TRBV4-3 | - | TRBD1 | CASSQDRGIGYEQYF | TGCGCCAGCAGCCAAGACAGGGGGATCGGGTACGAGCAGTACTTC
TRBJ2-6 | TRBV18 | - | TRBD2 | CASSPPGTKANVLTF | TGTGCCAGCTCACCACCCGGGACTAAAGCCAACGTCCTGACTTTC
TRBJ2-2 | TRBV7-8 | once | TRBD2 | CASSWGLAGVPNTGELFF | TGTGCCAGCAGCTGGGGACTAGCGGGAGTCCCGAACACCGGGGAGCTGTTTTTT
TRBJ2-7 | TRBV5-1 | - | - | CASSLEGDNYEQYF | TGCGCCAGCAGCTTGGAGGGGGACAACTACGAGCAGTACTTC
TRBJ1-1 | TRBV5-1 | - | TRBD1 | CASSQQGGTEAFF | TGCGCCAGCAGCCAACAGGGGGGCACTGAAGCTTTCTTT
TRBJ1-1 | TRBV18 | - | - | CASSRYQGDVMNTEAFF | TGTGCCAGCTCACGGTACCAAGGGGATGTCATGAACACTGAAGCTTTCTTT
TRBJ2-7 | TRBV30 | - | TRBD2 | CASTGGAYEQYF | TGTGCTTCAACGGGGGGGGCCTACGAGCAGTACTTC
TRBJ2-7 | TRBV2 | - | - | CASSEGQGWEYAYEQYF | TGTGCCAGCAGTGAGGGGCAGGGGTGGGAGTACGCCTACGAGCAGTACTTC
TRBJ2-7 | TRBV6-4 | - | TRBD1 | CARPWGQTYEQYF | TGTGCCAGGCCTTGGGGACAGACCTACGAGCAGTACTTC
TRBJ2-5 | TRBV2 | - | - | CASIPGGAGQETQYF | TGTGCCAGCATCCCAGGAGGGGCGGGGCAAGAGACCCAGTACTTC
TRBJ1-4 | TRBV6-5 | - | - | CASSPGWTNEKLFF | TGTGCCAGCAGCCCAGGGTGGACTAATGAAAAACTGTTTTTT
TRBJ1-2 | TRBV6-5 | once | - | CASSYGGAGGYTF | TGTGCCAGCAGTTACGGGGGCGCAGGTGGCTACACCTTC
TRBJ2-6 | TRBV7-9 | - | TRBD2 | CAREPMGGRGGANVLTF | TGTGCCAGAGAACCAATGGGAGGGCGGGGAGGGGCCAACGTCCTGACTTTC
TRBJ2-7 | TRBV5-6 | - | - | CASSLGQGNYEQYF | TGTGCCAGCAGCTTGGGGCAGGGGAACTACGAGCAGTACTTC
TRBJ1-2 | TRBV5-1 | - | TRBD1 | CASSSTTGTYGYTF | TGCGCCAGCAGCTCCACGACAGGGACTTATGGCTACACCTTC
TRBJ2-7 | TRBV21-1 | - | - | CASSNRPYEQYF | TGTGCCAGCAGTAACAGACCCTACGAGCAGTACTTC
TRBJ1-1 | TRBV5-5 | - | TRBD1 | CASSSRGMNTEAFF | TGTGCCAGCAGCTCCAGGGGGATGAACACTGAAGCTTTCTTT
TRBJ2-7 | TRBV7-9 | - | TRBD1 | CASSLMGTGSYEQYF | TGTGCCAGCAGCTTAATGGGGACAGGCTCCTACGAGCAGTACTTC
TRBJ2-5 | TRBV30 | - | - | CAWVNQETQYF | TGTGCCTGGGTTAACCAAGAGACCCAGTACTTC
TRBJ1-2 | TRBV7-2 | - | - | CASSLGSGYTF | TGTGCCAGCAGCTTGGGCAGTGGCTACACCTTC
TRBJ2-7 | TRBV12-5 | - | - | CASGLVLGLDENYEQYF | TGTGCTAGTGGTTTGGTACTAGGACTGGACGAGAACTACGAGCAGTACTTC
TRBJ2-7 | TRBV2 | - | TRBD2 | CASREVWEQYF | TGTGCCAGTCGGGAGGTGTGGGAGCAGTACTTC
TRBJ1-1 | TRBV5-4 | few | - | CASRRQGSTEAFF | TGTGCCAGCAGACGTCAGGGGAGCACTGAAGCTTTCTTT
TRBJ2-2 | TRBV7-3 | - | - | CASSLAGVNTGELFF | TGTGCCAGCAGCTTAGCCGGGGTTAACACCGGGGAGCTGTTTTTT
TRBJ2-5 | TRBV2 | - | - | CASNYQETQYF | TGTGCCAGCAACTACCAAGAGACCCAGTACTTC
TRBJ2-3 | TRBV7-3 | - | - | CASSPDVTDTQYF | TGTGCCAGCAGCCCAGATGTCACAGATACGCAGTATTTT
TRBJ2-5 | TRBV5-4 | - | TRBD2 | CASSPGLAGHGETQYF | TGTGCCAGCAGCCCGGGACTAGCGGGACACGGAGAGACCCAGTACTTC
TRBJ2-3 | TRBV7-2 | - | - | CASSPGQSTDTQYF | TGTGCCAGCAGCCCGGGACAAAGCACAGATACGCAGTATTTT